Listed below are T cell receptor beta chains from one sample, sequenced in a study of cytomegalovirus exposure and HLA in healthy donors. TCRdb keeps only in-frame clones here, not all; method: immunoSEQ multiplex PCR. The data contain some 170,000 clones, around 79% of them seen just once; the ten biggest clones take up just under 6.5%. Sequencing used PBMCs. The receptor source for this set is a man in his forties in good health and CMV-seropositive. Both conserved end residues are part of each CDR3.

v_gene: TRBV5-4
CDR3aa: CASSRSGGGYGYTF

v_gene: TRBV5-4
CDR3aa: CASSGDRDRVYNEQFF

v_gene: TRBV6-5
CDR3aa: CASSYSWDRKTQYF

v_gene: TRBV29-1
CDR3aa: CSVFRQGVTYEQYF

v_gene: TRBV5-1
CDR3aa: CASSQIGTATGELFF

v_gene: TRBV18
CDR3aa: CASSPGLAGGDYEQYF

v_gene: TRBV5-1
CDR3aa: CASTPGGVAGTYEQYF

v_gene: TRBV10-3
CDR3aa: CAISESSGTGIETEAFF

v_gene: TRBV4-1
CDR3aa: CASSPQTGQPQHF

v_gene: TRBV25-1
CDR3aa: CASTSGAGNTIYF

v_gene: TRBV27
CDR3aa: CASSPTVTGELFF

v_gene: TRBV7-2
CDR3aa: CASSSILGTRGYGYTF

v_gene: TRBV6-6
CDR3aa: CASSADRARTDTQYF

v_gene: TRBV5-1
CDR3aa: CASSLGGVDGEQYF

v_gene: TRBV7-2
CDR3aa: CASSTHPRGRGNEQFF

v_gene: TRBV7-2
CDR3aa: CASSPGQEHTF

v_gene: TRBV27
CDR3aa: CASSPWTSGNFEQFF

v_gene: TRBV25-1
CDR3aa: CASSRQGSQPQHF

v_gene: TRBV28
CDR3aa: CASNNGGGGYEQYF

v_gene: TRBV6-1
CDR3aa: CASSEGGPGYNSPLHF

v_gene: TRBV29-1
CDR3aa: CSVADRDHQPQHF

v_gene: TRBV5-1
CDR3aa: CASSTLGQIQETQYF

v_gene: TRBV19
CDR3aa: CASSIGVRTEAFF

v_gene: TRBV19
CDR3aa: CASSTIVGGFVYNEQFF

v_gene: TRBV19
CDR3aa: CASSFNGQLGDTQYF

v_gene: TRBV27
CDR3aa: CASSSRGNYNEQFF

v_gene: TRBV28
CDR3aa: CASVPLAGVPNEQFF

v_gene: TRBV14
CDR3aa: CASSHPGTGDSPLHF

v_gene: TRBV5-5
CDR3aa: CASSLGAQGSNEKLFF

v_gene: TRBV4-1
CDR3aa: CASSQDNEREGLYEQYF

v_gene: TRBV6-1
CDR3aa: CASSERDSAANEQFF

v_gene: TRBV9
CDR3aa: CASSVAAYVEYGYTF

v_gene: TRBV28
CDR3aa: CASSPLGGYYNEQFF

v_gene: TRBV5-4
CDR3aa: CASSLDAGTGVEQYF

v_gene: TRBV2
CDR3aa: CASRRTGDVEKLFF

v_gene: TRBV14
CDR3aa: CASSRDRTTDTQYF

v_gene: TRBV6-5
CDR3aa: CASSYRGGVNTEAFF

v_gene: TRBV5-1
CDR3aa: CASSFSISGRAYEQYF

v_gene: TRBV13
CDR3aa: CASSFVRDQYF

v_gene: TRBV5-1
CDR3aa: CASSLGLAGGQETQYF

v_gene: TRBV11-3
CDR3aa: CASSLQGDHTSYEQYF

v_gene: TRBV29-1
CDR3aa: CSVTRGRQETQYF

v_gene: TRBV9
CDR3aa: CASRAGTGTGELFF

v_gene: TRBV5-6
CDR3aa: CASSSDRVGYGYTF

v_gene: TRBV19
CDR3aa: CASSIGVDEKLFF

v_gene: TRBV9
CDR3aa: CASSVEVGRPYNEQFF

v_gene: TRBV11-2
CDR3aa: CASSLDPGLAAYNEQFF

v_gene: TRBV7-9
CDR3aa: CASSHLFTGTSYEQYF

v_gene: TRBV7-9
CDR3aa: CASSLPGQGEKLFF

v_gene: TRBV9
CDR3aa: CASSVDSDRGNNEQFF

v_gene: TRBV18
CDR3aa: CASSPPSGRALETQYF

v_gene: TRBV6-1
CDR3aa: CASSRLAGDTGELFF

v_gene: TRBV2
CDR3aa: CASSVLLAYEQYF

v_gene: TRBV5-1
CDR3aa: CASSPTGVNSPLHF

v_gene: TRBV7-9
CDR3aa: CSSSLELAGLHEQYF

v_gene: TRBV27
CDR3aa: CASSFRTGLNEKLFF

v_gene: TRBV18
CDR3aa: CASSPDITSTEAFF